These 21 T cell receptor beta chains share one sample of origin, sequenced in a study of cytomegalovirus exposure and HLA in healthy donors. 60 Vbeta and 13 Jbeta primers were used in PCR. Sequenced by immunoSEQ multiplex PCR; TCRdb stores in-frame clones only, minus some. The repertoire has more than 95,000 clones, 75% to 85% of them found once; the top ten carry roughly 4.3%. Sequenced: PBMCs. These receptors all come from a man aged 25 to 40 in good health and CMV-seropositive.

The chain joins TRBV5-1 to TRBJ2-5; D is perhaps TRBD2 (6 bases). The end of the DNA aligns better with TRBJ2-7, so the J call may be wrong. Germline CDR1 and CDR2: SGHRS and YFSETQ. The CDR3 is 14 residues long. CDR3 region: CASSLAGEAYEQYF. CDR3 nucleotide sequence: TGCGCCAGCAGCTTGGCGGGGGAAGCCTACGAGCAGTACTTC.

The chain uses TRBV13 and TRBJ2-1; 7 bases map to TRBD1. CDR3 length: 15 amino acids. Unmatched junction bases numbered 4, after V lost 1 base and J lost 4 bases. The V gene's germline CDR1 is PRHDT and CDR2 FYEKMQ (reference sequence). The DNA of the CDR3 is TGTGCCAGCAGCTTAGCGGACAGGATGTACAATGAGCAGTTCTTC. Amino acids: CASSLADRMYNEQFF.

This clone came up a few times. The CDR3 nucleotides read TGTGCCAGCAGTTTACTGGAGACCCAGTACTTC. Amino acids: CASSLLETQYF. The chain employs TRBV5-6 and TRBJ2-5, with no clear D. The CDR3 spans 11 residues. Trimming removed 5 bases from V and 5 bases from J, with 7 bases in between. CDR1 and CDR2 (germline): SGHDT, YYEEEE. Full variable domain (remainder filled in from reference TRBV5-6 and TRBJ2-5): DAGVTQSPTHLIKTRGQQVTLRCSPKSGHDTVSWYQQALGQGPQFIFQYYEEEERQRGNFPDRFSGHQFPNYSSELNVNALLLGDSALYLCASSLLETQYFGPGTRLLVL.

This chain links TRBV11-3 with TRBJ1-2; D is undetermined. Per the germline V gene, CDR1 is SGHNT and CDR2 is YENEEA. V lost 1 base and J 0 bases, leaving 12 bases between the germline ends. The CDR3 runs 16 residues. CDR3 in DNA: TGTGCCAGCAGCTTAGGTATCCAGGTTCCTAACTATGGCTACACCTTC. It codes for CASSLGIQVPNYGYTF.

CDR3 sequence: CASSPRVKVETQYF. For the CDR3, the DNA is TGTGCCAGCAGCCCGAGAGTGAAAGTGGAGACCCAGTACTTC. This chain connects TRBV11-1 to TRBJ2-5; D is ambiguous. The germline V gene has CDR1 SGHAT and CDR2 FQDESV (reference sequence). This CDR3 has 14 amino acids. Trimming removed 5 bases from V and 5 bases from J, with 15 bases in between.

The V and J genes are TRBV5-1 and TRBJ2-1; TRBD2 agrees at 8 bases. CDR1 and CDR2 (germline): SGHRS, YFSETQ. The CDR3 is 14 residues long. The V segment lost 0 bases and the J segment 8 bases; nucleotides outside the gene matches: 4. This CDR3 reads CASSLAATSDEQFF. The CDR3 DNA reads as TGCGCCAGCAGCTTGGCCGCGACTAGCGATGAGCAGTTCTTC.

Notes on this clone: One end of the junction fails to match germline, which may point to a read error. The CDR3 DNA sequence: TGCGCCAGCGGCCAAGGAACTAGCGGGGTGAACACAGATACGCAGTATTTT. This codes for CASGQGTSGVNTDTQYF. The rearrangement uses TRBV4-3 and TRBJ2-3; 10 bases match TRBD2. This CDR3 comprises 17 residues. Germline CDR1 is LGHNA and CDR2 is YSLEER.

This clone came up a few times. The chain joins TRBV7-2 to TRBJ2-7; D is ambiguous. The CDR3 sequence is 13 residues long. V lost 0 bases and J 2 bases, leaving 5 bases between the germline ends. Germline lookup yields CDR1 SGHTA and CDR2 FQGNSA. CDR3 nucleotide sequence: TGTGCCAGCAGCTTAGCCAGTACCTACGAGCAGTACTTC. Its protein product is CASSLASTYEQYF.

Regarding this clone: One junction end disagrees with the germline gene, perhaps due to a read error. CDR3 sequence reads: CSSSFYDFYEQYF. Written as DNA, the CDR3 is TGTTCCAGCAGCTTTTACGACTTTTACGAGCAGTACTTC. J is TRBJ2-7 and V is TRBV7-9, with D hard to call. This CDR3 has 13 amino acids. Germline-derived CDR1 and CDR2 are SEHNR and FQNEAQ (reference sequence). The full variable domain, with the rest looked up from reference TRBV7-9 and TRBJ2-7, is DTGVSQNPRHKITKRGQNVTFRCDPISEHNRLYWYRQTLGQGPEFLTYFQNEAQLEKSRLLSDRFSAERPKGSFSTLEIQRTEQGDSAMYLCSSSFYDFYEQYFGPGTRLTVT.

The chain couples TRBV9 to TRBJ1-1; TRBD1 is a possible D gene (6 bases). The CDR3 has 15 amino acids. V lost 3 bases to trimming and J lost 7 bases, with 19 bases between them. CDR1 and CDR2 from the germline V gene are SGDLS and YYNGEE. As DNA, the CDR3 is TGTGCCAGCAGCGAGCACCGGGACACACCTATTGAAGCTTTCTTT. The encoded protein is CASSEHRDTPIEAFF.

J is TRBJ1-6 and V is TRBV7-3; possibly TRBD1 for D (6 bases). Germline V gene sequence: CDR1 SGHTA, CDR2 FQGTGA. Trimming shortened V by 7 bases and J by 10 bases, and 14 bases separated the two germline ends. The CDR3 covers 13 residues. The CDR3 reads CASTTGLISPLHF. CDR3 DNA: TGTGCCAGCACAACAGGGTTAATCTCACCCCTCCACTTT.

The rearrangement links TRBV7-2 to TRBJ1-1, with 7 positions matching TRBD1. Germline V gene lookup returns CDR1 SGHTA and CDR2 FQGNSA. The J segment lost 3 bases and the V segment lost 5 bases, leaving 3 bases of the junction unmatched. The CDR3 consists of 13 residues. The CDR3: CASSTQGDTEAFF. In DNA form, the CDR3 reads TGTGCCAGCAGCACTCAGGGGGACACTGAAGCTTTCTTT.

CDR3 residues: CASSPPVRGSLYNEQFF. The CDR3 region has the DNA TGTGCCAGCAGCCCACCCGTACGCGGGAGCTTATACAATGAGCAGTTCTTC. This chain links TRBV9 with TRBJ2-1; 7 nucleotides agree with TRBD2. The V gene's germline CDR1 is SGDLS and CDR2 YYNGEE. The junction had 14 bases not matched to a gene; V was cut back by 4 bases and J by 4 bases. The CDR3 is made up of 17 amino acids.

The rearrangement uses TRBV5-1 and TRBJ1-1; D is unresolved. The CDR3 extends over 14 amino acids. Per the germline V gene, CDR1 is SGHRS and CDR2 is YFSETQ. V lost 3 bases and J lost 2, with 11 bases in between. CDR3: CASSYPSGNTEAFF. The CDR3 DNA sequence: TGCGCCAGCAGCTACCCCTCCGGTAACACTGAAGCTTTCTTT.

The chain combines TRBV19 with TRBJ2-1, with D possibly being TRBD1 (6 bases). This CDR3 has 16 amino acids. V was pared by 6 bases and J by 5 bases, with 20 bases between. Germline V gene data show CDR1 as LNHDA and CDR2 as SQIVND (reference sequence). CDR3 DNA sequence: TGTGCCAGTAGGTACCACAGGGACCTCGATGACAATGAGCAGTTCTTC. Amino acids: CASRYHRDLDDNEQFF.

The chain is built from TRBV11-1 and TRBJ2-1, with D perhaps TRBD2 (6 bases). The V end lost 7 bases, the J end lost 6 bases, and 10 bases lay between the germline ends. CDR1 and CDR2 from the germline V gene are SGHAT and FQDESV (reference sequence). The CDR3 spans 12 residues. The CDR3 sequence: CASTPGVNEQFF. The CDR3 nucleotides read TGTGCCAGCACCCCGGGGGTCAATGAGCAGTTCTTC.

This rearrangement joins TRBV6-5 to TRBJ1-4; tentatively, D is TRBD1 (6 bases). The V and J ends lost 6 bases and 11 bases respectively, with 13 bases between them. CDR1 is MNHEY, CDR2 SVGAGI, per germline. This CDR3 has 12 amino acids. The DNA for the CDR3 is TGTGCCAGCAGGCAGGGGTTCGGGAAACTGTTTTTT. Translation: CASRQGFGKLFF.

CDR3 DNA sequence: TGTGCCAGCAGCTTAGCTACAGGGCTTAATCAGCCCCAGCATTTT. This gives the protein CASSLATGLNQPQHF. The chain has TRBV7-2 and TRBJ1-5, with a possible D match to TRBD1 (6 bases). The CDR3 has 15 residues. V was pared by 0 bases and J by 4 bases, with 10 bases between. In germline, CDR1 is SGHTA, CDR2 FQGNSA. The whole variable domain, remainder taken from reference TRBV7-2 and TRBJ1-5, is GAGVSQSPSNKVTEKGKDVELRCDPISGHTALYWYRQSLGQGLEFLIYFQGNSAPDKSGLPSDRFSAERTGGSVSTLTIQRTQQEDSAVYLCASSLATGLNQPQHFGDGTRLSIL.

The CDR3 region has the DNA TGTGCCAGCAGCTTGGCCAGCGGGCTTACGCAGTATTTT. Translated: CASSLASGLTQYF. This chain links TRBV5-6 with TRBJ2-3; tentatively, D is TRBD2 (6 bases). The CDR3 is 13 amino acids. CDR1 SGHDT and CDR2 YYEEEE come from the germline V gene. The V and J ends lost 0 bases and 8 bases respectively, with 10 bases between them. Complete variable domain (other parts from reference TRBV5-6 and TRBJ2-3): DAGVTQSPTHLIKTRGQQVTLRCSPKSGHDTVSWYQQALGQGPQFIFQYYEEEERQRGNFPDRFSGHQFPNYSSELNVNALLLGDSALYLCASSLASGLTQYFGPGTRLTVL.

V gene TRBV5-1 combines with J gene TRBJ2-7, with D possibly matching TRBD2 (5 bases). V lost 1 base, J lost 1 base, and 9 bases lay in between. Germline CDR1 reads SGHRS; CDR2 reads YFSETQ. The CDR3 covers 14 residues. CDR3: CASSLSGISYEQYF. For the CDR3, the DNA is TGCGCCAGCAGCTTGAGCGGTATATCCTACGAGCAGTACTTC.

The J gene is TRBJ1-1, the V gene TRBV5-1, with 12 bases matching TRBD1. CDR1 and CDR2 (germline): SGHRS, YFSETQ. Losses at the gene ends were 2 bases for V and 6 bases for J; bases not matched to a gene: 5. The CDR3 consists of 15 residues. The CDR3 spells CASSLRDRGLPEAFF. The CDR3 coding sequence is TGCGCCAGCAGCTTAAGGGACAGGGGGCTCCCTGAAGCTTTCTTT.